The 22 T cell receptor beta chains reported below all come from one sample, sequenced in a study of T cell responses to AZD1222 COVID-19 vaccine. Clones were sequenced by immunoSEQ multiplex PCR, and TCRdb holds only the in-frame ones, with some missing. The sample includes 40,000 to 60,000 clones, 79% of them seen just once. This sample comprised peripheral blood, obtained on day 0 of MenACWY control vaccination. These receptors originate from an adult in good health.

The chain joins TRBV19 to TRBJ2-3; D may be TRBD1 or TRBD2 (5 bases each). CDR1 and CDR2 (germline): LNHDA, SQIVND (reference sequence). The V gene lost 5 bases and the J gene lost 0 bases, with 12 bases spanning the gap. CDR3 length equals 15 residues. CDR3 amino acids: CASSDSGPSTDTQYF. The CDR3 DNA follows: TGTGCCAGTAGTGACAGCGGCCCTAGCACAGATACGCAGTATTTT. The variable domain in full, completed from reference TRBV19 and TRBJ2-3, reads DGGITQSPKYLFRKEGQNVTLSCEQNLNHDAMYWYRQDPGQGLRLIYYSQIVNDFQKGDIAEGYSVSREKKESFPLTVTSAQKNPTAFYLCASSDSGPSTDTQYFGPGTRLTVL.

CDR3 DNA: TGTGCCAGCAGCTTTATTGACAGGGGGCCATTCTATGGCTACACCTTC. Its translation: CASSFIDRGPFYGYTF. The chain joins TRBV7-8 to TRBJ1-2; 10 positions agree with TRBD1. The V gene end was trimmed by 3 bases and the J gene end by 4 bases; junction bases not matched to a gene: 8. Germline V gives CDR1 SGHVS, CDR2 FQNEAQ. This CDR3 is 16 amino acids long.

The chain recombines TRBV6-6 with TRBJ1-5, with no clear D. CDR1 MNHNY and CDR2 SVGAGI come from the germline V gene (reference sequence). CDR3 length: 14 amino acids. V was pared by 7 bases and J by 2 bases, with 12 bases between. Written as DNA, the CDR3 is TGTGCCAGCACCAATAAGGTTGGCAATCAGCCCCAGCATTTT. Its protein is CASTNKVGNQPQHF.

The chain couples TRBV28 to TRBJ1-6, with D uncertain. The germline gives CDR1 MDHEN, CDR2 SYDVKM. The CDR3 extends over 15 amino acids. Trimming pared 6 bases from V and 3 bases from J, leaving 12 bases between. The CDR3 DNA reads as TGTGCCAGCAGACCCTGGACGCTCTATAATTCACCCCTCCACTTT. Its translation is CASRPWTLYNSPLHF.

The V and J genes are TRBV30 and TRBJ1-2; 7 bases match TRBD1. The CDR3 runs 15 residues. Germline V gene data show CDR1 as GTSNPN and CDR2 as SVGIG (reference sequence). The trim removed 0 bases at V and 5 bases at J, leaving 9 bases unmatched. CDR3 protein: CAWSVSRGRTYGYTF. CDR3 nucleotide sequence: TGTGCCTGGAGTGTATCGAGGGGGCGGACTTATGGCTACACCTTC.

The chain is built from TRBV28 and TRBJ2-1; a weak D match, TRBD1 (5 bases). The CDR3 has 14 amino acids. The V gene lost 7 bases and the J gene lost 12 bases, with 22 bases spanning the gap. Per germline, CDR1 MDHEN and CDR2 SYDVKM. CDR3 protein: CASTILNPAQGQFF. The CDR3 DNA is TGTGCCAGCACAATCTTAAACCCCGCCCAGGGGCAGTTCTTC.

V gene TRBV6-1 combines with J gene TRBJ1-1; D is undetermined. V was clipped by 3 bases and J by 8 bases, with 19 bases between them. The CDR3 has 15 residues. CDR1 is MNHNS, CDR2 SASEGT, per germline. The CDR3 region is CASSDPPAGRIEAFF. CDR3 DNA: TGTGCCAGCAGTGATCCCCCCGCCGGGAGAATCGAAGCTTTCTTT.

V gene TRBV24-1 combines with J gene TRBJ2-3; no definite D call. CDR1 and CDR2 (germline): KGHDR, SFDVKD. This CDR3 contains 13 residues. Trimming left V 3 bases short and J 5 bases short, with 8 bases between. The CDR3 sequence is CATSDGQIDTQYF. As DNA, the CDR3 is TGTGCCACCAGTGATGGGCAGATAGATACGCAGTATTTT.

The chain combines TRBV10-2 with TRBJ1-3, with TRBD1 as a possible D gene (5 bases). Germline values: CDR1 WSHSY, CDR2 SAAADI. V shed 8 bases and J shed 0 bases, with 11 bases lying between them. This CDR3 has 14 amino acids. The CDR3 DNA is TGCGCCAGCGGGCCTGGGGCCTCTGGAAACACCATATATTTT. Translated, it gives CASGPGASGNTIYF.

The chain is built from TRBV2 and TRBJ1-1; possible D gene TRBD1, 5 bases. From germline, CDR1 is SNHLY and CDR2 FYNNEI. CDR3 size: 14 residues. The germline V and J ends were trimmed by 8 bases and 5 bases, with 18 bases remaining between them. This CDR3 reads CASCQEGAGTEAFF. DNA for the CDR3: TGTGCCAGCTGCCAGGAAGGGGCCGGGACTGAAGCTTTCTTT.

The chain joins TRBV19 to TRBJ2-4; D remains ambiguous. Germline CDR1 is LNHDA and CDR2 is SQIVND (reference sequence). Trimming removed 3 bases from V and 10 bases from J, with 16 bases in between. The CDR3 contains 14 residues. CDR3 in amino acids: CASSMGLHFWIQYF. CDR3 coding DNA: TGTGCCAGTAGTATGGGGTTACACTTTTGGATTCAGTACTTC.

This clone was counted a single time. The genes are TRBV6-5 and TRBJ2-3; 7 bases are a match to TRBD1. The ends lost 2 bases at V and 1 base at J; junction bases unmatched: 3. The CDR3 loop spans 15 amino acids. CDR1 is MNHEY and CDR2 is SVGAGI in the germline V gene. CDR3 DNA: TGTGCCAGCAGTTACGGGACAGCTCGCACAGATACGCAGTATTTT. This gives the protein CASSYGTARTDTQYF.

This clone was detected only once. CDR3 amino acids: CASSPRTSGGQYNEQFF. The DNA of the CDR3 is TGTGCCAGCAGCCCAAGGACTAGCGGGGGCCAATACAATGAGCAGTTCTTC. The chain recombines TRBV7-8 with TRBJ2-1; TRBD2 matches at 13 bases. The V gene's germline CDR1 is SGHVS and CDR2 FQNEAQ. Losses at the gene ends were 5 bases for V and 4 bases for J; bases not matched to a gene: 8. The CDR3 runs to 17 residues. The whole variable domain, filled in from reference TRBV7-8 and TRBJ2-1, reads GAGVSQSPRYKVAKRGQDVALRCDPISGHVSLFWYQQALGQGPEFLTYFQNEAQLDKSGLPSDRFFAERPEGSVSTLKIQRTQQEDSAVYLCASSPRTSGGQYNEQFFGPGTRLTVL.

The chain uses TRBV19 and TRBJ2-2; D is ambiguous. The CDR3 sequence is 14 residues long. Germline CDR1 and CDR2: LNHDA and SQIVND (reference sequence). Trimming shortened V by 8 bases and J by 3 bases, and 13 bases separated the two germline ends. The CDR3 DNA reads as TGTGCCAGTGGGAAGGTTGGGGACACCGGGGAGCTGTTTTTT. Protein sequence: CASGKVGDTGELFF.

The rearrangement links TRBV14 to TRBJ1-2; no clear D gene. The germline gives CDR1 SGHDN, CDR2 FVKESK. V lost 4 bases and J lost 1, with 7 bases in between. CDR3 length equals 13 residues. In nucleotides, the CDR3 is TGTGCCAGCAGCCCGGACGTTAACTATGGCTACACCTTC. Protein sequence: CASSPDVNYGYTF.

The V gene is TRBV11-1, the J gene TRBJ2-3; D tentatively fits TRBD1 or TRBD2 (5 bases each). CDR3 length equals 14 residues. Trimming stripped 5 bases from V and 5 bases from J, with 14 bases between. Germline loops: CDR1 SGHAT, CDR2 FQDESV (reference sequence). CDR3 residues: CASSKGDGKDTQYF. In DNA form, the CDR3 reads TGTGCCAGCAGCAAAGGGGACGGAAAAGATACGCAGTATTTT.

This sequence joins TRBV19 and TRBJ1-5; 7 bases are shared with TRBD1. The CDR3 extends over 14 amino acids. Germline assignment: CDR1 LNHDA and CDR2 SQIVND (reference sequence). Unmatched junction bases numbered 4, after V lost 1 base and J lost 7 bases. The CDR3 protein is CASSIAAGGQPQHF. CDR3 DNA sequence: TGTGCCAGTAGTATAGCGGCAGGGGGACAGCCCCAGCATTTT.

This clone was observed a few times. The chain couples TRBV5-1 to TRBJ2-5; D is unresolved. CDR1 is SGHRS and CDR2 is YFSETQ in the germline V gene. Between the trimmed V and J ends, which lost 4 bases and 2 bases, there was a span of 3 bases. This CDR3 has 11 residues. The CDR3 protein is CASSLQETQYF. The CDR3, as DNA: TGCGCCAGCAGCCTTCAAGAGACCCAGTACTTC.

Only a few counts were recorded for this clone. The gene calls are TRBV7-9 and TRBJ1-3; TRBD1 is a possible D gene (5 bases). Germline CDR1 and CDR2: SEHNR and FQNEAQ (reference sequence). The CDR3 loop spans 15 amino acids. The ends were cut back, 7 bases at V and 0 bases at J, with 13 bases in the middle. In DNA form, the CDR3 reads TGTGCCAGCACCCTCAGAGACAGCTCTGGAAACACCATATATTTT. The encoded protein is CASTLRDSSGNTIYF.

The CDR3 nucleotides read TGTGCCAGCAGCTTAGGAAGGGACTTCTCTGGAAACACCATATATTTT. This translates into CASSLGRDFSGNTIYF. The chain carries TRBV7-9 and TRBJ1-3, with D maybe TRBD1 (5 bases). CDR3 size: 16 residues. CDR1 is SEHNR and CDR2 is FQNEAQ in the germline V gene (reference sequence). Trimming shortened V by 1 base and J by 0 bases, and 10 bases separated the two germline ends. Complete variable domain (other parts from reference TRBV7-9 and TRBJ1-3): DTGVSQNPRHKITKRGQNVTFRCDPISEHNRLYWYRQTLGQGPEFLTYFQNEAQLEKSRLLSDRFSAERPKGSFSTLEIQRTEQGDSAMYLCASSLGRDFSGNTIYFGEGSWLTVV.

The chain couples TRBV21-1 to TRBJ1-1; the table's D call, TRBD1, has no DNA check behind it. TRBV21-1 is assigned pseudogene status. The CDR3 contains 11 residues. DNA of the CDR3: TGTGCCAGCAGCACAGTCACTGAAGCTTTCTTT. Encoded protein: CASSTVTEAFF.

The chain is built from TRBV15 and TRBJ1-3; no clear D. Germline CDR1 LNHNV, CDR2 YYDKDF (reference sequence). The CDR3 is made up of 13 amino acids. The V gene lost 0 bases and the J gene lost 7 bases, with 7 bases spanning the gap. The CDR3 protein is CATSRDLVNTIYF. In DNA form, the CDR3 reads TGTGCCACCAGCAGAGACTTGGTGAACACCATATATTTT.